Included here is one TCR beta chain sequence, with context. This sample is drawn from a study of blood T cell repertoires in COVID-19. In the study's own analysis: Using reference gene primer amplification, nucleated cell counts were estimated. Here immunoSEQ multiplex PCR was the method, and the copy in TCRdb shows in-frame clones only, minus some. The D gene and trimming were derived from the DNA, and the V and J assignments and clone size from that table. The sample shows some 220,000 clones, about 93% of them seen only once. Material: peripheral blood. The clonotype was recovered from a man aged 25-40 years with COVID-19, enrolled during active disease.

The CDR3 sequence is CASSPSRQARSNQPQHF. The CDR3 coding sequence is TGTGCCAGCTCGCCCAGCCGCCAGGCCCGTAGCAATCAGCCCCAGCATTTT. The V and J genes are TRBV18 and TRBJ1-5, with D uncertain. There are 17 residues in the CDR3. Trimming took off 6 bases at V and 0 bases at J, with 18 bases between the two ends. CDR1 is KGHSH, CDR2 LQKENI, per germline.